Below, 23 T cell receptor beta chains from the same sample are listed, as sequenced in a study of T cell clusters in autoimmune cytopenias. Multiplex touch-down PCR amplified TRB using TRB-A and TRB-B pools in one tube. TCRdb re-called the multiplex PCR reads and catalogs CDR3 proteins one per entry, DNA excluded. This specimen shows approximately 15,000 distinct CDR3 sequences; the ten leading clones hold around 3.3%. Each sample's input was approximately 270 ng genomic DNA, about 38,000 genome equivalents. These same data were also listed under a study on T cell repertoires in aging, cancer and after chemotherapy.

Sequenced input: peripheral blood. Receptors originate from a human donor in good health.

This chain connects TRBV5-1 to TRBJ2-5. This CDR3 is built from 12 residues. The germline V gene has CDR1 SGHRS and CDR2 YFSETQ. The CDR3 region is CASSWGKETQYF.

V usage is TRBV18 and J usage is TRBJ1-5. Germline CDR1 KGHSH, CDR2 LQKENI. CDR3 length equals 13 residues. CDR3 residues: CASTTGSNQPQHF.

CDR3 region: CASSLDPGGTQYF. The chain uses TRBV5-6 and TRBJ2-5; TCRdb names TRBD1, which stays unverified in the absence of DNA. Germline V CDR1 and CDR2: SGHDT, YYEEEE. The CDR3 runs to 13 residues.

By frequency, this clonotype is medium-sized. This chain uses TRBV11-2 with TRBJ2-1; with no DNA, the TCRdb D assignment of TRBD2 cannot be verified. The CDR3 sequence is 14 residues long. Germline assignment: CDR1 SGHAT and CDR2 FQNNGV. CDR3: CASSFGREYNEQFF.

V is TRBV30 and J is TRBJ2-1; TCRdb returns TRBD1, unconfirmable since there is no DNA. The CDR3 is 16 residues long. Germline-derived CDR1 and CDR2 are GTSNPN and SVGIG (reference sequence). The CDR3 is CAWSVRARGNYNEQFF.

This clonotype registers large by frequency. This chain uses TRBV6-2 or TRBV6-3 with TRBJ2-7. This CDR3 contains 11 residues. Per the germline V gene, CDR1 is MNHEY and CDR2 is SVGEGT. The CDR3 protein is CASSWGYEQYF.

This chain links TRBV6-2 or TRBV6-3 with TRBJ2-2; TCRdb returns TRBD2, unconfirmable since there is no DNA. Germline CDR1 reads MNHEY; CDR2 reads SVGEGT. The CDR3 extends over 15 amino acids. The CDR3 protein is CASSGLAGDFGELFF.

CDR3 amino acids: CASSNRQEPKETQYF. The chain joins TRBV21-1 to TRBJ2-5; the TCRdb D gene call, TRBD1, has no DNA to confirm it. TRBV21-1 is a pseudogene segment. The CDR3 spans 15 residues.

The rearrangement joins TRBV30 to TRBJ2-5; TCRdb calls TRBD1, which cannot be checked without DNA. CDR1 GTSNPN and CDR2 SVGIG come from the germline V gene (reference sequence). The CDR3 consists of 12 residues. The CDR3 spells CACGTDGETQYF. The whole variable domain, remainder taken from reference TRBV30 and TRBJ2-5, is SQTIHQWPATLVQPVGSPLSLECTVEGTSNPNLYWYRQAAGRGLQLLFYSVGIGQISSEVPQNLSASRPQDRQFILSSKKLLLSDSGFYLCACGTDGETQYFGPGTRLLVL.

CDR3 loop: CAWARGGVRTGELFF. V gene TRBV30 combines with J gene TRBJ2-2; TCRdb names TRBD1, which stays unverified in the absence of DNA. The CDR3 covers 15 residues. Germline CDR1 and CDR2: GTSNPN and SVGIG (reference sequence). The full variable domain, with the rest looked up from reference TRBV30 and TRBJ2-2, is SQTIHQWPATLVQPVGSPLSLECTVEGTSNPNLYWYRQAAGRGLQLLFYSVGIGQISSEVPQNLSASRPQDRQFILSSKKLLLSDSGFYLCAWARGGVRTGELFFGEGSRLTVL.

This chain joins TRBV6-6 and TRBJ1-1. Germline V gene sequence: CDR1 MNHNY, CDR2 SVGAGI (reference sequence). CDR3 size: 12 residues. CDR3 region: CASTLGLTGTFF.

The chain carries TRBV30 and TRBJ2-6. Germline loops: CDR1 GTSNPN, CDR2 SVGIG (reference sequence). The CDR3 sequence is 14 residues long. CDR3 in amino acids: CAWSVGSGANVLTF.

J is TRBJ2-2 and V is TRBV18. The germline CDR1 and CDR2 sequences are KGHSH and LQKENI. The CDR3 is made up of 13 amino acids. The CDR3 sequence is CASSAQGHGELFF. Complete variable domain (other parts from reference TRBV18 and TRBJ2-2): NAGVMQNPRHLVRRRGQEARLRCSPMKGHSHVYWYRQLPEEGLKFMVYLQKENIIDESGMPKERFSAEFPKEGPSILRIQQVVRGDSAAYFCASSAQGHGELFFGEGSRLTVL.

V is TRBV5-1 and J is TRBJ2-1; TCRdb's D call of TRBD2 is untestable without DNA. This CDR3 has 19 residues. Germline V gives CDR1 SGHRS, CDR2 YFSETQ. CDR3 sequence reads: CASSVQAGKGLAGGVEQFF.

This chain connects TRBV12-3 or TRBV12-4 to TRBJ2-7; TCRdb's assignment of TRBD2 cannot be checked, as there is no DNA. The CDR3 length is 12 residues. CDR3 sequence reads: CASRDFSYEQYF.

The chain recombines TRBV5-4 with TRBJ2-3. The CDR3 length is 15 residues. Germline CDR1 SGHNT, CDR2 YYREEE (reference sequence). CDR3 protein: CASSAASASTDTQYF.

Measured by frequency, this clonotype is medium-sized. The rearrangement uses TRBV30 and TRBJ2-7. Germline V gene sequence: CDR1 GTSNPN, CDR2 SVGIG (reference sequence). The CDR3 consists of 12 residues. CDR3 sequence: CAWSGGSYEQYF.

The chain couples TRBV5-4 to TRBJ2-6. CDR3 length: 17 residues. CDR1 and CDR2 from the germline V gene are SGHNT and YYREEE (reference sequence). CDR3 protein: CASSFSVRGSGANVLTF.

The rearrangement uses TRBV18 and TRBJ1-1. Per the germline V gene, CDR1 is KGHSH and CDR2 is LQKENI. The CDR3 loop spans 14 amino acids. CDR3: CASSPREGDTEAFF.

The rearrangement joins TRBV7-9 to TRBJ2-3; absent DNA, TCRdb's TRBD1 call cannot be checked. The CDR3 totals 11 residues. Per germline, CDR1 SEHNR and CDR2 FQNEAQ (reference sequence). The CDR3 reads CAQTGEDTQYF.

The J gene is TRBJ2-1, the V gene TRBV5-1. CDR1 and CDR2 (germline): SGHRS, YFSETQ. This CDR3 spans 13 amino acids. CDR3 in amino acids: CASSPKAYNEQFF.

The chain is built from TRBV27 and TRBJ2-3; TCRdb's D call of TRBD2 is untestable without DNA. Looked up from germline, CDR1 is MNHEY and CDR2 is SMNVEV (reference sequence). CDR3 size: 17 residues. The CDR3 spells CASSWGRSLRSTDTQYF.

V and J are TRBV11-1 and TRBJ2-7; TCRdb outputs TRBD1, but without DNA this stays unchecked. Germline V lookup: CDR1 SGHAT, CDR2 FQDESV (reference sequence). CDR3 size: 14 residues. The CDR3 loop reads CASSSLGAGYEQYF.